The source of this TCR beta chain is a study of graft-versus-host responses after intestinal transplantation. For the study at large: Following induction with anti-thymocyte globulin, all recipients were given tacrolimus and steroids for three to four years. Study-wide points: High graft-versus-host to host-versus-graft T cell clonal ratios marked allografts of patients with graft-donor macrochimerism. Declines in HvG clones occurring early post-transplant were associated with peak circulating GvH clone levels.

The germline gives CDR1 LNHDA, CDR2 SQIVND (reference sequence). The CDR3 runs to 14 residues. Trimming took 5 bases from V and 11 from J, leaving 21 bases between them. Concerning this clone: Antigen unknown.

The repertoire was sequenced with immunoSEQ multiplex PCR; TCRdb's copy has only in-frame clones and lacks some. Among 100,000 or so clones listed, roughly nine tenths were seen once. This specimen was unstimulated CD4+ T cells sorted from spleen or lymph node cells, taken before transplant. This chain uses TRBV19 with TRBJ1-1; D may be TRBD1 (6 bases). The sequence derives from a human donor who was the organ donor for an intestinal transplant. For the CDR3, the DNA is TGTGCCAGTAGTTCCCGGGGGCCGATGCTGGGGGCTTTCTTT. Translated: CASSSRGPMLGAFF.